The clone carrying this TCR beta chain was seen a handful of times. The DNA is omitted, as the CDR3 cannot be located on it reliably, and the CDR3 follows TCRdb's listing. Sequencing libraries of naive CD8 cells derived from around 20,000 to 1,000,000 sorted cells with 10%, 30% or 50% RNA. The sample belongs to a study of molecular identifiers for immune sequencing clone quantification. TCRdb itself ran the PCR reads through MiXCR, one entry per CDR3 protein. The sample contains over 85,000 distinct CDR3 sequences, roughly 25% of which appear only once. The CDR3 is 18 amino acids long, termini counted.

This receptor was taken from a human donor in good health. Some libraries in this study had Jurkat cell RNA spiked in. The gene calls are TRBV7-5 and TRBJ1-2. TRBV7-5 is a documented pseudogene. The material sequenced was naive CD8+ T cells from blood, with Jurkat cell RNA spiked in. Subset of the sample: FACS-sorted CD8+CD4-CCR7+CD45RA+ naive T cells. This CDR3 is CISVPEARGQLVNYGYTF.